This TCR beta chain originates from a study of cytomegalovirus exposure and HLA in healthy donors. Findings and limits, study-wide: The study flagged some 170 TCR beta chains as cytomegalovirus-associated.

The PCR ran on 60 Vbeta and 13 Jbeta primers. Only in-frame clones appear in the TCRdb table, and some are missing; sequencing was by immunoSEQ multiplex PCR. Altogether about 130,000 clones are present, 70% to 80% being singletons, with the ten largest covering around 2%. The V gene's germline CDR1 is SGHNT and CDR2 YENEEA. Trimming took 0 bases from V and 7 from J; bases not matched to a gene: 3. The CDR3 has 16 residues. Concerning this clone: Its antigen is undetermined.

The origin of this receptor is a man younger than 45 in good health and CMV-seronegative. Sequenced input: PBMCs. The chain carries TRBV11-3 and TRBJ2-1; TRBD2 matches at 13 bases. DNA for the CDR3: TGTGCCAGCAGCTTAGAACTAGCGGGAGGGACGAATGAGCAGTTCTTC. Translation: CASSLELAGGTNEQFF.